A selection of T cell receptor beta chains follows, all from one sample in a study of blood T cell repertoires in COVID-19. Method: immunoSEQ multiplex PCR; TCRdb's copy keeps in-frame clones and lacks some. The data show fewer than 200,000 clones, 86% seen once. The sample consisted of peripheral blood. The source is a man aged 50-60 years with active or convalescent COVID-19. CDR3s include the opening cysteine and the closing phenylalanine or tryptophan. The D gene is left open where the match is weak. Clone sizes are given selectively: once, few, many, or a class where the clone is expanded.

D	V	size	J	CDR3	DNA
TRBD1	TRBV2	NA	TRBJ1-1	CASSFIGTVGNEAFF	TGTGCCAGCAGTTTTATTGGGACAGTGGGGAATGAAGCTTTCTTT
NA	TRBV16	NA	TRBJ1-4	CASSQGGEKLFF	TGTGCCAGCAGCCAAGGGGGGGAAAAACTGTTTTTT
TRBD1	TRBV5-1	NA	TRBJ1-5	CASSWGTGNQPQHF	TGCGCCAGCAGCTGGGGGACAGGCAATCAGCCCCAGCATTTT
NA	TRBV5-1	NA	TRBJ2-1	CASSLRLIDEQFF	TGCGCCAGCAGCTTGCGGTTGATAGATGAGCAGTTCTTC
NA	TRBV7-3	NA	TRBJ2-3	CASSSGGTSTDTQYF	TGTGCCAGCAGCTCCGGCGGGACTAGCACAGATACGCAGTATTTT
NA	TRBV29-1	NA	TRBJ1-2	CSAKTSQGNYGYTF	TGCAGCGCCAAAACCTCACAGGGCAACTATGGCTACACCTTC
NA	TRBV10-2	NA	TRBJ2-5	CASSESRETQYF	TGCGCCAGCAGTGAGTCGAGGGAGACCCAGTACTTC
NA	TRBV5-4	NA	TRBJ2-7	CASSLGDTTYEQYF	TGTGCCAGCAGCTTGGGGGACACCACCTACGAGCAGTACTTC
TRBD2	TRBV6-5	NA	TRBJ2-1	CASSSGDSYNEQFF	TGTGCCAGCAGTAGCGGGGACTCCTACAATGAGCAGTTCTTC
TRBD1	TRBV5-1	NA	TRBJ1-3	CASSLTQGAGNTIYF	TGCGCCAGCAGCTTGACGCAGGGGGCTGGAAACACCATATATTTT
TRBD1	TRBV7-3	NA	TRBJ1-2	CASSLGTGDGYTF	TGTGCCAGCAGCTTAGGGACAGGGGATGGCTACACCTTC
NA	TRBV4-2	NA	TRBJ1-3	CASSQDRVAVSGNTIYF	TGTGCCAGCAGCCAAGATCGCGTCGCCGTCTCTGGAAACACCATATATTTT
TRBD1	TRBV4-2	few	TRBJ1-1	CASSQATLPGQGSYWAFF	TGTGCCAGCAGCCAAGCAACTCTTCCGGGACAGGGATCGTACTGGGCTTTCTTT
TRBD1	TRBV9	NA	TRBJ1-2	CASSVDQGVRGYTF	TGTGCCAGCAGCGTAGATCAGGGGGTGAGAGGCTACACCTTC
NA	TRBV12-3/TRBV12-4	NA	TRBJ2-7	CASSFRGYEQYF	TGTGCCAGCAGTTTTCGCGGGTACGAGCAGTACTTC
NA	TRBV4-2	once	TRBJ1-1	CASSQGARMNTEAFF	TGTGCCAGCAGCCAAGGGGCTCGAATGAACACTGAAGCTTTCTTT
NA	TRBV3-1/TRBV3-2	NA	TRBJ2-1	CASSQDLRGEQFF	TGTGCCAGCAGCCAAGATCTCAGGGGCGAGCAGTTCTTC
NA	TRBV6-1	NA	TRBJ1-5	CASSEASGRRGQPQHF	TGTGCCAGCAGTGAAGCTTCAGGGCGGCGGGGTCAGCCCCAGCATTTT
NA	TRBV28	NA	TRBJ2-1	CASSGDTQRNEQFF	TGTGCCAGCAGTGGGGACACCCAACGCAATGAGCAGTTCTTC
TRBD1	TRBV28	NA	TRBJ1-4	CASSLPRTGGYGEKLFF	TGTGCCAGCAGTTTACCCCGGACAGGGGGCTACGGAGAAAAACTGTTTTTT
NA	TRBV5-1	NA	TRBJ2-7	CASSFDPGYEQYF	TGCGCCAGCAGCTTTGATCCAGGGTACGAGCAGTACTTC
NA	TRBV5-1	NA	TRBJ1-1	CASSSSPGQGEAFF	TGCGCCAGCAGCTCCAGCCCCGGGCAGGGTGAAGCTTTCTTT
NA	TRBV4-1	NA	TRBJ1-6	CASSRYREMNSPLHF	TGCGCCAGCAGCCGCTACAGGGAAATGAATTCACCCCTCCACTTT
NA	TRBV7-6	few	TRBJ2-4	CASSPDIGLGIQYF	TGTGCCAGCAGCCCGGACATCGGCCTTGGCATTCAGTACTTC
NA	TRBV9	NA	TRBJ2-5	CASSVGRGVTQETQYF	TGTGCCAGCAGCGTAGGTCGGGGTGTGACGCAAGAGACCCAGTACTTC
TRBD1	TRBV7-3	NA	TRBJ2-5	CASSSGQGQETQYF	TGTGCCAGCAGCTCCGGACAGGGGCAAGAGACCCAGTACTTC
NA	TRBV7-6	once	TRBJ2-7	CASAPVGRSYEQYF	TGTGCCAGCGCCCCGGTGGGCAGGTCCTACGAGCAGTACTTC
TRBD1	TRBV5-1	NA	TRBJ1-6	CASSLDPGQGRSSPLHF	TGCGCCAGCAGCTTAGATCCGGGACAGGGACGAAGCTCACCCCTCCACTTT
TRBD1	TRBV20-1	NA	TRBJ1-2	CSASQGAYGYTF	TGCAGTGCTAGTCAGGGGGCTTACGGCTACACCTTC
NA	TRBV19	NA	TRBJ2-5	CASSNIQETQYF	TGTGCCAGTAGTAACATCCAAGAGACCCAGTACTTC
TRBD2	TRBV20-1	NA	TRBJ2-5	CSVWGGTQYF	TGCAGTGTGTGGGGGGGGACCCAGTACTTC
NA	TRBV30	NA	TRBJ1-6	CAWSQVDFGRSPLHF	TGTGCCTGGAGTCAGGTGGACTTCGGTCGGTCACCCCTCCACTTT
NA	TRBV3-1/TRBV3-2	few	TRBJ1-5	CASSQAYGSQPQHF	TGTGCCAGCAGCCAAGCCTACGGGTCTCAGCCCCAGCATTTT
NA	TRBV28	NA	TRBJ1-1	CASSLRANTEAFF	TGTGCCAGCAGTTTACGAGCGAACACTGAAGCTTTCTTT
NA	TRBV24-1	NA	TRBJ2-7	CATSDRDSTLDEQYF	TGTGCCACCAGTGACAGGGACTCTACCCTGGACGAGCAGTACTTC